These 21 T cell receptor beta chains came from one sample sequenced in a study of blood T cell repertoires in COVID-19. The table came from immunoSEQ multiplex PCR; TCRdb's copy has only in-frame clones and leaves some out. Of some 290,000 clones in the sample, about 90% were seen once. Specimen: PBMCs or T cells enriched from blood (not recorded which). The receptor source for this set is a woman in her twenties or thirties who had recovered from COVID-19.

This chain joins TRBV13 and TRBJ1-2; a weak D match, TRBD1 (6 bases). The CDR3 extends over 14 amino acids. CDR1 is PRHDT and CDR2 is FYEKMQ in the germline V gene (reference sequence). V lost 5 bases and J lost 7, with 17 bases in between. DNA for the CDR3: TGTGCCAGCAGCCGCTACAGGGTTTTGGGTGGCTACACCTTC. This translates into CASSRYRVLGGYTF.

This clone was detected many times. This chain uses TRBV6-1 with TRBJ2-3; 7 bases map to TRBD2. This CDR3 is built from 17 residues. Germline V gene sequence: CDR1 MNHNS, CDR2 SASEGT. Trimming cost V 2 bases and J 0 bases; bases outside gene matches: 8. CDR3 in amino acids: CASSETVGEGSTDTQYF. CDR3 bases: TGTGCCAGCAGTGAAACTGTCGGGGAGGGCAGCACAGATACGCAGTATTTT.

The chain recombines TRBV28 with TRBJ1-4; the D gene is possibly TRBD1 (6 bases). With 7 bases removed from V and 6 bases from J, the gap between germline ends came to 24 bases. CDR1 is MDHEN and CDR2 is SYDVKM in the germline V gene. The CDR3 has 17 amino acids. The CDR3 sequence: CASTLEGGGRFDEKLFF. DNA for the CDR3: TGTGCCAGCACCCTAGAGGGAGGGGGGCGATTTGATGAAAAACTGTTTTTT. Variable domain in full (rest from reference TRBV28 and TRBJ1-4): DVKVTQSSRYLVKRTGEKVFLECVQDMDHENMFWYRQDPGLGLRLIYFSYDVKMKEKGDIPEGYSVSREKKERFSLILESASTNQTSMYLCASTLEGGGRFDEKLFFGSGTQLSVL.

CDR3 in amino acids: CAWSGGAYEQYF. CDR3 DNA: TGTGCCTGGAGTGGCGGGGCCTACGAGCAGTACTTC. V gene TRBV30 combines with J gene TRBJ2-7; a weak D match, TRBD2 (6 bases). CDR3 length equals 12 residues. Germline V CDR1 and CDR2: GTSNPN, SVGIG (reference sequence). V lost 1 base, J lost 2 bases, and 6 bases lay in between.

The rearrangement links TRBV5-1 to TRBJ2-7, with a possible D match to TRBD1 (6 bases). The CDR3 length is 15 residues. V lost 2 bases, J lost 0 bases, and 12 bases lay in between. Germline loops: CDR1 SGHRS, CDR2 YFSETQ. The CDR3 region has the DNA TGCGCCAGCAGCTTTATAGGACAGAACTCCTACGAGCAGTACTTC. This encodes CASSFIGQNSYEQYF.

The chain combines TRBV21-1 with TRBJ1-1; the table's TRBD1 call for D was not verified on the DNA. TRBV21-1 is a pseudogene. This CDR3 is 16 amino acids long. CDR3 in amino acids: CASSSPDRQGETEAFF. The CDR3 nucleotides read TGTGCCAGCAGCTCCCCGGACCGACAGGGGGAGACTGAAGCTTTCTTT.

This clone was observed a single time. J is TRBJ2-1 and V is TRBV9; 11 bases agree with TRBD2. V gave up 4 bases and J gave up 1 base; unmatched junction bases: 22. CDR3 length equals 22 residues. The germline V gene encodes CDR1 SGDLS and CDR2 YYNGEE. Written as DNA, the CDR3 is TGTGCCAGCAGCTATGGGGGGCTAGCGGGAGGAACATACTATTTATCCTACAATGAGCAGTTCTTC. Translation gives CASSYGGLAGGTYYLSYNEQFF.

The sample holds one count of this clone. This chain connects TRBV30 to TRBJ1-3; 10 bases are shared with TRBD1. The germline CDR1 and CDR2 sequences are GTSNPN and SVGIG (reference sequence). V was clipped by 8 bases and J by 8 bases; unmatched bases: 9. The CDR3 contains 13 residues. CDR3 in amino acids: CANRDRGSDTIYF. In DNA, the CDR3 is TGTGCCAACCGGGACAGGGGATCTGACACCATATATTTT.

This clone has a handful of counts. The gene calls are TRBV7-8 and TRBJ1-1, with 7 bases lining up with TRBD1. The trim removed 5 bases at V and 5 bases at J, leaving 8 bases unmatched. CDR1 is SGHVS and CDR2 is FQNEAQ in the germline V gene. The CDR3 contains 14 residues. CDR3 protein: CASSLERRGTEAFF. CDR3 coding DNA: TGTGCCAGCAGCCTCGAACGCAGGGGGACTGAAGCTTTCTTT.

V is TRBV7-9 and J is TRBJ2-1; D not resolved. Germline V gives CDR1 SEHNR, CDR2 FQNEAQ (reference sequence). The V gene lost 5 bases and the J gene lost 2 bases, with 10 bases spanning the gap. CDR3 size: 14 residues. CDR3 loop: CASSPLGPYNEQFF. The CDR3 bases are TGTGCCAGCAGCCCCCTTGGGCCCTACAATGAGCAGTTCTTC.

This rearrangement joins TRBV6-5 to TRBJ2-1, with 9 bases matching TRBD1. This CDR3 is 13 amino acids long. Trimming took 2 bases from V and 14 from J; bases not matched to a gene: 7. Germline loops: CDR1 MNHEY, CDR2 SVGAGI. CDR3 protein: CASSYGTGSTEFF. The CDR3 nucleotides are TGTGCCAGCAGTTACGGGACAGGGTCTACGGAGTTCTTC.

This clone has only one observation. The CDR3 sequence is CAIRGLAGANTGELFF. The CDR3, as DNA: TGTGCCATCCGAGGACTAGCGGGTGCGAACACCGGGGAGCTGTTTTTT. The rearrangement uses TRBV7-2 and TRBJ2-2, with 11 bases matching TRBD2. CDR3 size: 16 residues. Germline trimming cut 10 bases from V and 0 bases from J; bases unmatched to any gene: 7. Germline V gene sequence: CDR1 SGHTA, CDR2 FQGNSA.

The V gene is TRBV29-1, the J gene TRBJ1-1, with 10 positions matching TRBD1. CDR1 SQVTM and CDR2 ANQGSEA come from the germline V gene. Losses at the gene ends were 7 bases for V and 5 bases for J; bases not matched to a gene: 7. The CDR3 runs to 13 residues. Here the CDR3 reads CSAMGQGRTEAFF. The CDR3 DNA reads as TGCAGCGCGATGGGACAGGGGAGAACTGAAGCTTTCTTT.

The V call is TRBV7-8, the J call TRBJ1-1; 10 positions match TRBD1. The CDR3 is 14 residues long. Losses at the gene ends were 2 bases for V and 11 bases for J; bases not matched to a gene: 8. Germline CDR1 is SGHVS and CDR2 is FQNEAQ. CDR3 in DNA: TGTGCCAGCAGCTTACAACCGGGGACAGGGGAGGCTTTCTTT. Translated, it gives CASSLQPGTGEAFF.

V is TRBV3-1 (or the pseudogene TRBV3-2) and J is TRBJ2-7; D might be TRBD2 (6 bases). In germline, CDR1 is LGHDT, CDR2 YNNKEL (reference sequence). The CDR3 runs to 16 residues. Trimming cost V 2 bases and J 0 bases, with 14 bases left between them. The CDR3 protein is CASSQFVGGSSYEQYF. The DNA for the CDR3 is TGTGCCAGCAGCCAATTCGTGGGGGGTTCCTCCTACGAGCAGTACTTC.

V usage is TRBV6-5 and J usage is TRBJ2-2, with D unclear. V lost 0 bases and J 6 bases, leaving 11 bases between the germline ends. There are 15 residues in the CDR3. The V gene's germline CDR1 is MNHEY and CDR2 SVGAGI. The CDR3: CASSYSMTAAGELFF. In DNA, the CDR3 is TGTGCCAGCAGTTACTCGATGACCGCGGCCGGGGAGCTGTTTTTT.

This chain links TRBV10-1 with TRBJ2-1; maybe TRBD2 (6 bases). The CDR3 has 16 amino acids. Germline-derived CDR1 and CDR2 are WNHNN and SYGVQD (reference sequence). V was shortened by 11 bases and J by 0 bases, with 20 bases between the two germline ends. In DNA form, the CDR3 reads TGCGCCCAACATGGCATGGCGGGACTCTCCTACAATGAGCAGTTCTTC. Protein product: CAQHGMAGLSYNEQFF.

V is TRBV2 and J is TRBJ2-7; D is uncertain. The CDR3 has 14 amino acids. CDR1 is SNHLY and CDR2 is FYNNEI in the germline V gene. The V end lost 9 bases, the J end lost 2 bases, and 17 bases lay between the germline ends. CDR3 residues: CASSLGDIPYEQYF. Written as DNA, the CDR3 is TGTGCCAGTTCATTGGGCGATATTCCCTACGAGCAGTACTTC.

The chain combines TRBV7-2 with TRBJ1-2; tentative D call: TRBD1 (5 bases). The CDR3 sequence is 12 residues long. V was pared by 5 bases and J by 6 bases, with 10 bases between. Germline values: CDR1 SGHTA, CDR2 FQGNSA. CDR3: CASSRVRDGYTF. CDR3 sequence (DNA): TGTGCCAGCAGCCGGGTCAGGGATGGCTACACCTTC.

V usage is TRBV7-2 and J usage is TRBJ1-1, with no clear D. This CDR3 has 12 residues. Trimming removed 5 bases from V and 7 bases from J, with 11 bases in between. Germline CDR1 and CDR2: SGHTA and FQGNSA. The CDR3 sequence is CASSAQGGEAFF. CDR3 DNA sequence: TGTGCCAGCAGCGCCCAAGGAGGTGAAGCTTTCTTT. Full variable domain (remainder filled in from reference TRBV7-2 and TRBJ1-1): GAGVSQSPSNKVTEKGKDVELRCDPISGHTALYWYRQSLGQGLEFLIYFQGNSAPDKSGLPSDRFSAERTGGSVSTLTIQRTQQEDSAVYLCASSAQGGEAFFGQGTRLTVV.

V gene TRBV9 combines with J gene TRBJ2-3; maybe TRBD2 (5 bases). The germline V and J ends were trimmed by 0 bases and 2 bases, with 16 bases remaining between them. This CDR3 is 17 amino acids long. Germline V gene sequence: CDR1 SGDLS, CDR2 YYNGEE. CDR3 sequence reads: CASSVGWTPITTDTQYF. The CDR3 DNA sequence: TGTGCCAGCAGCGTAGGGTGGACTCCTATAACCACAGATACGCAGTATTTT.